This passage covers 19 T cell receptor beta chains from one sample sequenced in a study of tumor T cells in aggressive B-cell lymphoma. Sequencing used immunoSEQ multiplex PCR; TCRdb keeps in-frame clones, though not all of them. The table has about 11,000 clones, around 90% seen once; the top ten hold about 3%. What was sequenced was tumor tissue. The source is an adult with diffuse large B cell lymphoma.

The V and J genes are TRBV7-2 and TRBJ2-5, with D unclear. The closer fit of TRBJ2-7 to the DNA end suggests the J call may be wrong. The CDR3 runs to 11 residues. Germline V gives CDR1 SGHTA, CDR2 FQGNSA. For the CDR3, the DNA is TGTGCCAGCAGCCCGCGTTACGAGCAGTACTTC. Encoded protein: CASSPRYEQYF.

The gene calls are TRBV7-2 and TRBJ1-5, with D possibly matching TRBD1 (5 bases). This CDR3 spans 14 amino acids. Germline CDR1 reads SGHTA; CDR2 reads FQGNSA. Trimming removed 2 bases at V and 5 bases at J, with 10 bases between. The chain's CDR3 is CASSLRGGDQPQHF. CDR3 coding DNA: TGTGCCAGCAGCTTAAGGGGCGGGGATCAGCCCCAGCATTTT.

This clone was detected only a few times. The chain combines TRBV7-2 with TRBJ1-1; TRBD1 is a possible D gene (6 bases). Germline V CDR1 and CDR2: SGHTA, FQGNSA. Trimming removed 0 bases at V and 1 base at J, with 15 bases between. This CDR3 region has 17 residues. This CDR3 reads CASSLAQGSFSNTEAFF. Here the CDR3 DNA reads TGTGCCAGCAGCTTAGCGCAGGGGAGTTTTTCGAACACTGAAGCTTTCTTT.

V and J are TRBV5-1 and TRBJ1-5; 9 bases line up with TRBD1. The CDR3 extends over 16 amino acids. Unmatched junction bases numbered 4, after V lost 0 bases and J lost 3 bases. CDR1 is SGHRS, CDR2 YFSETQ, per germline. Here the CDR3 reads CASSLDGTGYNQPQHF. The CDR3 coding sequence is TGCGCCAGCAGCTTGGATGGGACAGGGTACAATCAGCCCCAGCATTTT. Using reference TRBV5-1 and TRBJ1-5 for the parts outside the CDR3, the full variable domain is KAGVTQTPRYLIKTRGQQVTLSCSPISGHRSVSWYQQTPGQGLQFLFEYFSETQRNKGNFPGRFSGRQFSNSRSEMNVSTLELGDSALYLCASSLDGTGYNQPQHFGDGTRLSIL.

The CDR3 DNA is TGTGCCAGCAGCTTAAGCCTCGACAGGGGGCTCTTATACGAGCAGTACTTC. Its protein product is CASSLSLDRGLLYEQYF. The J gene is TRBJ2-7, the V gene TRBV7-9, with 10 bases aligning to TRBD1. The CDR3 covers 17 residues. Germline CDR1 and CDR2: SEHNR and FQNEAQ (reference sequence). V lost 2 bases, J lost 4 bases, and 11 bases stayed unmatched.

V and J are TRBV5-1 and TRBJ1-1, with 7 bases identical to TRBD1. Germline values: CDR1 SGHRS, CDR2 YFSETQ. The CDR3 contains 14 residues. The ends lost 2 bases at V and 3 bases at J; junction bases unmatched: 4. The CDR3, as DNA: TGCGCCAGCAGCTTCTACAGGGGAGACACTGAAGCTTTCTTT. Translation gives CASSFYRGDTEAFF.

The rearrangement uses TRBV5-6 and TRBJ1-5; D may be TRBD1 (5 bases). Germline loops: CDR1 SGHDT, CDR2 YYEEEE. Trimming took off 0 bases at V and 4 bases at J, with 5 bases between the two ends. The CDR3 has 13 residues. The CDR3 nucleotides read TGTGCCAGCAGCTTGGACAGGAATCAGCCCCAGCATTTT. This gives the protein CASSLDRNQPQHF.

The rearrangement joins TRBV6-5 to TRBJ2-3; 9 bases fit TRBD2. With V trimmed by 6 bases and J by 2 bases, 6 bases remained unmatched. The CDR3 is 15 amino acids. CDR1 is MNHEY, CDR2 SVGAGI, per germline. The CDR3, as DNA: TGTGCCAGCAGAAAGCGGGGGGCAGACACAGATACGCAGTATTTT. The encoded protein is CASRKRGADTDTQYF.

V usage is TRBV19 and J usage is TRBJ2-7; TRBD2 is a possible D gene (6 bases). The CDR3 sequence is 15 residues long. Germline V lookup: CDR1 LNHDA, CDR2 SQIVND (reference sequence). Trimming pared 1 base from V and 2 bases from J, leaving 12 bases between. CDR3 in amino acids: CASSIGGGAPYEQYF. Here the CDR3 DNA reads TGTGCCAGTAGTATAGGAGGCGGGGCCCCCTACGAGCAGTACTTC.

The V call is TRBV5-1, the J call TRBJ2-7, with D possibly TRBD2 on 6 matching bases. The CDR3 loop spans 13 amino acids. Germline values: CDR1 SGHRS, CDR2 YFSETQ. V dropped 1 base and J dropped 4 bases, with 9 bases sitting between them. The CDR3, as DNA: TGCGCCAGCAGCTTGACGGACTATTACGAGCAGTACTTC. Translation gives CASSLTDYYEQYF.

V gene TRBV11-1 combines with J gene TRBJ1-2; a weak D match, TRBD1 (6 bases). CDR1 and CDR2 (germline): SGHAT, FQDESV (reference sequence). The length of the CDR3 is 13 residues. Trimming shortened V by 5 bases and J by 4 bases, and 11 bases separated the two germline ends. The CDR3 nucleotides read TGTGCCAGCAGCGGGGGCGGTGGCTATGGCTACACCTTC. It codes for CASSGGGGYGYTF.

The gene calls are TRBV15 and TRBJ2-1; no definite D call. V was clipped by 4 bases and J by 6 bases, with 7 bases between them. This CDR3 spans 12 amino acids. Germline loops: CDR1 LNHNV, CDR2 YYDKDF (reference sequence). The CDR3 DNA reads as TGTGCCACCAGCACCTTGTCCAATGAGCAGTTCTTC. It codes for CATSTLSNEQFF.

This clone was counted once. This chain links TRBV5-5 with TRBJ1-4; D uncertain. V lost 0 bases and J 7 bases, leaving 10 bases between the germline ends. This CDR3 has 14 residues. The germline V gene encodes CDR1 SGHKS and CDR2 YYEKEE (reference sequence). CDR3 loop: CASSLVRAGEKLFF. The CDR3 DNA sequence: TGTGCCAGCAGCTTGGTTCGCGCCGGTGAAAAACTGTTTTTT.

The chain links TRBV5-1 to TRBJ1-5, with D unclear. The CDR3 contains 15 residues. V lost 0 bases to trimming and J lost 0 bases, with 7 bases between them. The V gene's germline CDR1 is SGHRS and CDR2 YFSETQ. The CDR3 region is CASSLGEFSNQPQHF. The CDR3 region has the DNA TGCGCCAGCAGCTTGGGTGAGTTTAGCAATCAGCCCCAGCATTTT.

The chain links TRBV7-3 to TRBJ2-2, with 7 bases lining up with TRBD1. There are 18 residues in the CDR3. J lost 3 bases, V lost 10 bases, and 20 bases had no gene match. The germline V gene encodes CDR1 SGHTA and CDR2 FQGTGA. The CDR3 region has the DNA TGTGCCAAGAAAAAGAGGGGGCGGCCTTTATCGCACACCGGGGAGCTGTTTTTT. Protein product: CAKKKRGRPLSHTGELFF. The variable domain in full, with the rest retrieved from reference TRBV7-3 and TRBJ2-2, is GAGVSQTPSNKVTEKGKYVELRCDPISGHTALYWYRQSLGQGPEFLIYFQGTGAADDSGLPNDRFFAVRPEGSVSTLKIQRTERGDSAVYLCAKKKRGRPLSHTGELFFGEGSRLTVL.

This sequence joins TRBV5-8 and TRBJ2-7, with a tentative D call TRBD1 (5 bases). Trimming left V 3 bases short and J 3 bases short, with 10 bases between. The CDR3 is 13 amino acids. Germline lookup yields CDR1 SGHTS and CDR2 YDEGEE. CDR3 sequence (DNA): TGTGCCAGCAGCTCGGACAACTACTACGAGCAGTACTTC. Amino acids: CASSSDNYYEQYF.

DNA of the CDR3: TGTGCCAGTAGGGGGGACAGCTATGAAAAACTGTTTTTT. Its protein product is CASRGDSYEKLFF. The chain links TRBV19 to TRBJ1-4; 7 bases align to TRBD1. Trimming cost V 6 bases and J 6 bases; bases outside gene matches: 4. Germline CDR1 LNHDA, CDR2 SQIVND (reference sequence). The CDR3 is 13 residues long.

In the case of this clone: In the same sample, other DNA sequences code for this CDR3. The chain recombines TRBV5-1 with TRBJ2-3; 9 bases line up with TRBD1. In germline, CDR1 is SGHRS, CDR2 YFSETQ. Trimming at V came to 9 bases and at J to 4 bases, leaving 15 bases not matched to a gene. This CDR3 comprises 16 residues. This CDR3 reads CATSGGDRVGADTQYF. CDR3 DNA sequence: TGCGCCACCTCTGGTGGGGACAGGGTCGGGGCAGATACGCAGTATTTT.

The V gene is TRBV7-9, the J gene TRBJ2-1, with 7 nucleotides matching TRBD1. J lost 6 bases, V lost 4 bases, and 3 bases had no gene match. CDR3 size: 13 residues. The germline V gene has CDR1 SEHNR and CDR2 FQNEAQ (reference sequence). The CDR3 DNA reads TGTGCCAGCAGCTCTTCAGGGGGCAATGAGCAGTTCTTC. Translating gives CASSSSGGNEQFF. The variable domain in full, with the rest retrieved from reference TRBV7-9 and TRBJ2-1, is DTGVSQNPRHKITKRGQNVTFRCDPISEHNRLYWYRQTLGQGPEFLTYFQNEAQLEKSRLLSDRFSAERPKGSFSTLEIQRTEQGDSAMYLCASSSSGGNEQFFGPGTRLTVL.